The rows below give T cell receptor beta chains drawn from one sample of a study of blood T cell repertoires in COVID-19. TCRdb's table, derived via immunoSEQ multiplex PCR, lists solely in-frame clones and lacks some. The sample lists around 5,500 clones; around 90% were seen once. Sequencing was carried out using peripheral blood. The receptors were sampled from a man aged 55 to 70 with acute or convalescent COVID-19. CDR3s include the opening cysteine and the closing phenylalanine or tryptophan. The D gene is left open where the match is weak. Expanded clones are given a class, and other clones once, few, many or no size at all.

v_call	j_call	cdr3_length	clone_size	d_call	cdr3_aa	cdr3_nt
TRBV29-1	TRBJ1-2	12	.	.	CSVEAQNYGYTF	TGCAGCGTTGAAGCACAGAACTATGGCTACACCTTC
TRBV2	TRBJ2-1	18	.	.	CASSEVGTGSFLYNEQFF	TGTGCCAGCAGTGAAGTCGGAACAGGGTCGTTCCTATACAATGAGCAGTTCTTC
TRBV7-6	TRBJ1-4	15	.	.	CASSFTGSGNEKLFF	TGTGCCAGCAGCTTTACAGGATCGGGCAATGAAAAACTGTTTTTT
TRBV19	TRBJ1-2	15	.	TRBD1	CASSTLKGARYGYTF	TGTGCCAGTAGTACGCTGAAGGGGGCGAGGTATGGCTACACCTTC
TRBV7-2	TRBJ1-3	13	.	.	CASSWDSRGTIYF	TGTGCCAGCAGCTGGGACTCCCGGGGCACCATATATTTT
TRBV7-3	TRBJ2-2	16	.	TRBD1	CASSPGGQSNTGELFF	TGTGCCAGCAGCCCAGGGGGACAGTCGAACACCGGGGAGCTGTTTTTT
TRBV4-3	TRBJ2-2	16	.	.	CASSQLGGSDTGELFF	TGCGCCAGCAGCCAACTTGGGGGGTCGGACACCGGGGAGCTGTTTTTT
TRBV2	TRBJ1-6	17	.	.	CASSEGGPGSVDSPLHF	TGTGCCAGCAGTGAGGGGGGACCGGGAAGTGTAGATTCACCCCTCCACTTT
TRBV7-9	TRBJ2-3	15	.	TRBD2	CASSLAGGRTDTQYF	TGTGCCAGCAGTCTAGCGGGGGGCCGCACAGATACGCAGTATTTT
TRBV5-5	TRBJ2-7	17	.	TRBD2	CASSPSQTSGRAYEQYF	TGTGCCAGCAGCCCTAGCCAGACTAGCGGGAGGGCCTACGAGCAGTACTTC
TRBV4-1	TRBJ2-1	15	.	TRBD2	CASSLWVAGHNEQFF	TGCGCCAGCAGCCTATGGGTAGCGGGCCACAATGAGCAGTTCTTC
TRBV24-1	TRBJ1-5	16	.	.	CATSDLLGQGSQPQHF	TGTGCCACCAGTGATTTGCTGGGGCAGGGGAGTCAGCCCCAGCATTTT
TRBV3-1/TRBV3-2	TRBJ1-6	14	once	.	CASSPHGGGSPLHF	TGTGCCAGCAGCCCGCACGGGGGTGGCTCACCCCTCCACTTT
TRBV4-1	TRBJ2-1	15	.	TRBD1	CASSQVGQGTNEQFF	TGCGCCAGCAGCCAAGTTGGACAGGGTACGAATGAGCAGTTCTTC
TRBV15	TRBJ2-1	19	.	TRBD1	CATSRDGQGAVISYNEQFF	TGTGCCACCAGCAGAGATGGGCAGGGGGCCGTTATTTCGTACAATGAGCAGTTCTTC
TRBV2	TRBJ1-6	12	few	.	CASGQDNSPLHF	TGTGCCAGCGGACAAGATAATTCACCCCTCCACTTT
TRBV29-1	TRBJ2-2	14	.	TRBD2	CSGSAGGFTGELFF	TGCAGCGGCTCGGCGGGAGGGTTCACCGGGGAGCTGTTTTTT
TRBV27	TRBJ2-7	12	.	.	CASSLSGYEQYF	TGTGCCAGCAGTTTATCCGGCTACGAGCAGTACTTC
TRBV5-8	TRBJ2-4	15	.	.	CASSLQLVAKNIQYF	TGTGCCAGCAGCCTCCAGTTGGTAGCCAAAAACATTCAGTACTTC
TRBV12-3/TRBV12-4	TRBJ1-2	13	.	.	CASSLAGNYGYTF	TGTGCCAGCAGCCTGGCAGGGAACTATGGCTACACCTTC
TRBV7-4	TRBJ2-1	13	.	TRBD2	CASCGLADNEQFF	TGTGCCTCGTGTGGACTAGCGGATAATGAGCAGTTCTTC
TRBV27	TRBJ2-3	14	.	.	CASKRAGSTDTQYF	TGTGCCAGCAAACGCGCGGGGAGCACAGATACGCAGTATTTT
TRBV23-1	TRBJ2-5	16	.	TRBD2	CASSQRLAGGKETQYF	TGCGCCAGCAGTCAACGACTAGCGGGGGGAAAAGAGACCCAGTACTTC
TRBV24-1	TRBJ2-7	16	.	TRBD1	CATRGRDRVLPYEQYF	TGTGCCACCAGGGGGAGGGACAGGGTTTTGCCGTACGAGCAGTACTTC
TRBV9	TRBJ2-1	15	.	.	CASSREVNSYNEQFF	TGTGCCAGCAGCCGAGAGGTGAACTCCTACAATGAGCAGTTCTTC
TRBV4-1	TRBJ2-7	14	.	TRBD1	CASSQGQGAYEQYF	TGCGCCAGCAGCCAAGGACAGGGGGCTTACGAGCAGTACTTC
TRBV27	TRBJ1-2	16	.	TRBD1	CASSLSKGQGSYGYTF	TGTGCCAGCAGTTTATCGAAGGGACAGGGAAGTTATGGCTACACCTTC
TRBV28	TRBJ1-2	13	.	TRBD1	CASRPGQGGGYTF	TGTGCCAGCCGCCCGGGTCAGGGGGGAGGCTACACCTTC
TRBV2	TRBJ2-2	15	.	TRBD2	CASKREAANTGELFF	TGTGCCAGCAAGCGGGAGGCCGCGAACACCGGGGAGCTGTTTTTT
TRBV7-9	TRBJ1-5	14	.	.	CASSLVPGNQPQHF	TGTGCCAGCAGCTTAGTGCCGGGAAATCAGCCCCAGCATTTT
TRBV5-1	TRBJ1-6	15	once	.	CASRLGGADNSPLHF	TGCGCCAGCCGCCTCGGGGGAGCGGATAATTCACCCCTCCACTTT
TRBV28	TRBJ1-2	13	.	TRBD1	CASTSTGHTGYTF	TGTGCCAGCACTTCGACAGGGCATACCGGCTACACCTTC
TRBV27	TRBJ2-2	12	.	.	CASSLVAGELFF	TGTGCCAGCAGTTTAGTCGCCGGGGAGCTGTTTTTT
TRBV7-9	TRBJ1-6	15	.	TRBD1	CASSFGDRENSPLHF	TGTGCCAGCAGCTTTGGGGACAGGGAAAATTCACCCCTCCACTTT
TRBV27	TRBJ1-5	14	.	.	CASSSRNPGQPQHF	TGTGCCAGCAGTTCTCGGAACCCAGGTCAGCCCCAGCATTTT
TRBV19	TRBJ1-2	12	.	TRBD1	CASYDRVGGYTF	TGTGCCAGCTACGACAGGGTCGGTGGCTACACCTTC
TRBV7-6	TRBJ2-5	15	.	TRBD2	CASAQAGRRQETQYF	TGTGCCAGCGCCCAAGCGGGACGGCGGCAAGAGACCCAGTACTTC
TRBV16	TRBJ1-2	13	.	.	CASSQSPGYGYTF	TGTGCCAGCAGCCAATCCCCCGGGTATGGCTACACCTTC
TRBV4-3	TRBJ1-1	17	once	TRBD1	CASSRWDRGVGNTEAFF	TGCGCCAGCAGCCGATGGGACAGGGGTGTTGGGAACACTGAAGCTTTCTTT
TRBV2	TRBJ2-5	16	.	TRBD1	CASSETGTAKQETQYF	TGTGCCAGCAGTGAGACCGGGACAGCAAAACAAGAGACCCAGTACTTC